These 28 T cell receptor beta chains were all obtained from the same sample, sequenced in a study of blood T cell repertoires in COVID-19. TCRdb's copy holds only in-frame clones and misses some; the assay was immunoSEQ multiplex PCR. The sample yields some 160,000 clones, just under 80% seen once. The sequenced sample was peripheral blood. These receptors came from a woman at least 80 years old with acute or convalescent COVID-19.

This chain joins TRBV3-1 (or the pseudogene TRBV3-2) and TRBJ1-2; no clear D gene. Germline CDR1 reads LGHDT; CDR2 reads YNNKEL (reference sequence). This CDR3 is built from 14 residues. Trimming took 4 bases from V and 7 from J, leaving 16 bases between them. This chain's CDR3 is CASSPTPRGGGYTF. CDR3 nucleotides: TGTGCCAGCAGCCCCACCCCACGGGGAGGTGGCTACACCTTC.

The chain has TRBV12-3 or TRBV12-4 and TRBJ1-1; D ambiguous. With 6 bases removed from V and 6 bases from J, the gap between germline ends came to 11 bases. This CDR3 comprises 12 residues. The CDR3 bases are TGTGCCAGCAGATTGTCGGGAGCTGAAGCTTTCTTT. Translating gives CASRLSGAEAFF.

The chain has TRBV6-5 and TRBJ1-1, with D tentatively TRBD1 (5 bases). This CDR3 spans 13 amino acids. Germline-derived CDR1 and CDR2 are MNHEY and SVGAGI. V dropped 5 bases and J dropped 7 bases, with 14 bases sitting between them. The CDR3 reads CASSPWGGDEAFF. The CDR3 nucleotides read TGTGCCAGCAGTCCTTGGGGGGGAGATGAAGCTTTCTTT.

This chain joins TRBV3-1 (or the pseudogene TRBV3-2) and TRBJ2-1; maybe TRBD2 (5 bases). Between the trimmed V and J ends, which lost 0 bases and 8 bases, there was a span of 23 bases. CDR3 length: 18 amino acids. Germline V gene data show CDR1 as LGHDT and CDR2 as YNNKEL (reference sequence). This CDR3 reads CASSQDTWGAVIRDEQFF. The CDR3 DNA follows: TGTGCCAGCAGCCAAGATACTTGGGGAGCGGTCATAAGGGATGAGCAGTTCTTC.

In nucleotides, the CDR3 is TGTGCCAGCAGTGCCGGGACAGGGCCCGGGGAGACCCAGTACTTC. Translated: CASSAGTGPGETQYF. V gene TRBV28 combines with J gene TRBJ2-5; 9 bases are shared with TRBD1. After removal of 5 bases from V and 5 bases from J, the junction contained 9 bases not matched to a gene. Germline V lookup: CDR1 MDHEN, CDR2 SYDVKM. CDR3 size: 15 residues.

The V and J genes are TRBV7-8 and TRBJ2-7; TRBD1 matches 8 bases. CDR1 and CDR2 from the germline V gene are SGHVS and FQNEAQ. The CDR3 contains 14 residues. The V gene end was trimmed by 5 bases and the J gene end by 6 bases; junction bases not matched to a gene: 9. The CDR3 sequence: CASSHSGTGAEQYF. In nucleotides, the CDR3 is TGTGCCAGCAGCCATTCCGGGACAGGAGCCGAGCAGTACTTC.

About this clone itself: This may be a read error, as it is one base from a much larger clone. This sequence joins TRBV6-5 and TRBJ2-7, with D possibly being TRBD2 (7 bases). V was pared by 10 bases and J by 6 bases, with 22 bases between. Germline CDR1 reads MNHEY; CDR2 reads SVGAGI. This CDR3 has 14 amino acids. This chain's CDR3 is CATGGGAGNSEQYF. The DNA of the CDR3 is TGTGCCACGGGGGGCGGGGCGGGAAATAGCGAGCAGTACTTC.

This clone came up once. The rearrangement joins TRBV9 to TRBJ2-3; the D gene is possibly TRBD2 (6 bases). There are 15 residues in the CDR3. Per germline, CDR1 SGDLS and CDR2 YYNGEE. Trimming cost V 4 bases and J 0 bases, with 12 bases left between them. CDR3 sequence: CASSSGLISTDTQYF. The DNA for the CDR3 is TGTGCCAGCAGCTCTGGACTAATCAGCACAGATACGCAGTATTTT.

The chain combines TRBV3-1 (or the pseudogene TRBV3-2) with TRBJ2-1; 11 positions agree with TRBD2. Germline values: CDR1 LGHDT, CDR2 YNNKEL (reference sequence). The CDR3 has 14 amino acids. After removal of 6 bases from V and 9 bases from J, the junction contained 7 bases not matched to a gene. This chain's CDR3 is CASRRSGGEGEQFF. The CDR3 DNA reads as TGTGCCAGCAGACGTAGCGGGGGGGAGGGTGAGCAGTTCTTC.

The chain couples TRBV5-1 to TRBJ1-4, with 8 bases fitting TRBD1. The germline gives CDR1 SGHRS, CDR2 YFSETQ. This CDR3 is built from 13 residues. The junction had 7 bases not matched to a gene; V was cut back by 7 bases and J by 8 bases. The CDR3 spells CASRQGSGEKLFF. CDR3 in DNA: TGCGCCAGCCGACAGGGGAGTGGGGAAAAACTGTTTTTT. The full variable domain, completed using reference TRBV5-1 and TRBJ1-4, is KAGVTQTPRYLIKTRGQQVTLSCSPISGHRSVSWYQQTPGQGLQFLFEYFSETQRNKGNFPGRFSGRQFSNSRSEMNVSTLELGDSALYLCASRQGSGEKLFFGSGTQLSVL.

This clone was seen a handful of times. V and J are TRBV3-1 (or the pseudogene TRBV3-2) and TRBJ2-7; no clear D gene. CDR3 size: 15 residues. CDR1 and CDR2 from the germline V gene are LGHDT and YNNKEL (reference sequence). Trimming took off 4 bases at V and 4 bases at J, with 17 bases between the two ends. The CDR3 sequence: CASSRRVATIYEQYF. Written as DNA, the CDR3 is TGTGCCAGCAGCCGACGGGTCGCCACTATTTACGAGCAGTACTTC.

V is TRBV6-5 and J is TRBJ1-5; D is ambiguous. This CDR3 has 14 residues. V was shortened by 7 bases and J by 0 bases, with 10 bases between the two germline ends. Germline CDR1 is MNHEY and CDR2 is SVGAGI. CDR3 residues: CASMADHSNQPQHF. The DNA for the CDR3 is TGTGCCAGCATGGCGGATCATAGCAATCAGCCCCAGCATTTT.

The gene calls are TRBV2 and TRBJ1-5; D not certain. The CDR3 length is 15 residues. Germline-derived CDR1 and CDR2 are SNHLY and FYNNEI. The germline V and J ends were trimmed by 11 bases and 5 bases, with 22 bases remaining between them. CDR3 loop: CALRVVLRTYQPQHF. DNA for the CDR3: TGTGCCTTGCGGGTGGTGTTGAGGACCTATCAGCCCCAGCATTTT.

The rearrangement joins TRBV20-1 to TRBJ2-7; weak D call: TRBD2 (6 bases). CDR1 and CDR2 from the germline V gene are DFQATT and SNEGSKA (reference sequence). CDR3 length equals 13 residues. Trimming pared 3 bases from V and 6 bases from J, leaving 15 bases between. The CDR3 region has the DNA TGCAGTGCTAGTTGGGGGGAAAAAAGCGAGCAGTACTTC. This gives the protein CSASWGEKSEQYF.

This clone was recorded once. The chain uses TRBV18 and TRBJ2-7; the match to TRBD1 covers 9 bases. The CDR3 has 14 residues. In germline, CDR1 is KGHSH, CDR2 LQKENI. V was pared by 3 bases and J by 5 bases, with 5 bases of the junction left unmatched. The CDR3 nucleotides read TGTGCCAGCTCACCTATACAGGGGGCGGACGAGCAGTACTTC. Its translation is CASSPIQGADEQYF. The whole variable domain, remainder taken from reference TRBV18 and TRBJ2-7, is NAGVMQNPRHLVRRRGQEARLRCSPMKGHSHVYWYRQLPEEGLKFMVYLQKENIIDESGMPKERFSAEFPKEGPSILRIQQVVRGDSAAYFCASSPIQGADEQYFGPGTRLTVT.

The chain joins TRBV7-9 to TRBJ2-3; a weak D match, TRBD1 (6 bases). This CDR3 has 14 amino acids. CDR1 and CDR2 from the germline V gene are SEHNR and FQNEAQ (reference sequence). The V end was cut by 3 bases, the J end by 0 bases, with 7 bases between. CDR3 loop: CASSFQGSTDTQYF. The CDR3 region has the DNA TGTGCCAGCAGCTTTCAGGGGAGCACAGATACGCAGTATTTT.

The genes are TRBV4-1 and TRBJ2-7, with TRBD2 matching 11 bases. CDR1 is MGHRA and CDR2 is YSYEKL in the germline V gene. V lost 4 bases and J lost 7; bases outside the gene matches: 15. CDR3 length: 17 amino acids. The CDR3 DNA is TGCGCCAGCAGCCTACCCAATCAACTAGCGGGAGAGGGTGAGCAGTACTTC. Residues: CASSLPNQLAGEGEQYF.

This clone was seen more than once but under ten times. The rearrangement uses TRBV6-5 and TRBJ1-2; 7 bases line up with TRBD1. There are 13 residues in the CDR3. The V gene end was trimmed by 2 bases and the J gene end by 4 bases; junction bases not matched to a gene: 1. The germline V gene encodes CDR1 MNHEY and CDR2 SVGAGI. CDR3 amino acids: CASSYDRVYGYTF. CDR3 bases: TGTGCCAGCAGTTACGACAGGGTCTATGGCTACACCTTC.

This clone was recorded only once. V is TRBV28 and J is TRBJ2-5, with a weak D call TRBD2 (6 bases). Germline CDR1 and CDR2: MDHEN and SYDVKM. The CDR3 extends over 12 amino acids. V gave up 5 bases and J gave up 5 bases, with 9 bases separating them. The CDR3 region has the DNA TGTGCCAGCAGTCTGCGGGGCGAGACCCAGTACTTC. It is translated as CASSLRGETQYF. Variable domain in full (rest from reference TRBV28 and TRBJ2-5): DVKVTQSSRYLVKRTGEKVFLECVQDMDHENMFWYRQDPGLGLRLIYFSYDVKMKEKGDIPEGYSVSREKKERFSLILESASTNQTSMYLCASSLRGETQYFGPGTRLLVL.

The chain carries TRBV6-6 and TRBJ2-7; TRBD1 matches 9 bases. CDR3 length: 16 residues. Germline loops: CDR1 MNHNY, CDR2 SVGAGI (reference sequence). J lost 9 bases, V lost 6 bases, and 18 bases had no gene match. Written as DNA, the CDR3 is TGTGCCAGCAGCTACGGGGGGACAGGGCTAATGGAGGGGCAGTACTTC. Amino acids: CASSYGGTGLMEGQYF.

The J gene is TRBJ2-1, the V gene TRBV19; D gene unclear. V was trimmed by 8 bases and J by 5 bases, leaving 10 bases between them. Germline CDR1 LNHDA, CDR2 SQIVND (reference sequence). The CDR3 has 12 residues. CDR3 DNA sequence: TGTGCCAGTCAAAGCGTTGACAATGAGCAGTTCTTC. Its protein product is CASQSVDNEQFF.

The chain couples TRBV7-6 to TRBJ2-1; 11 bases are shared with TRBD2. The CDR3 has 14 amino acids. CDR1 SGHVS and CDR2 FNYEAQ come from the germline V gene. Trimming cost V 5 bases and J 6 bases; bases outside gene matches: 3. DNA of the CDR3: TGTGCCAGCAGCCTTAGCGGGGGGGCCAATGAGCAGTTCTTC. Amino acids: CASSLSGGANEQFF.

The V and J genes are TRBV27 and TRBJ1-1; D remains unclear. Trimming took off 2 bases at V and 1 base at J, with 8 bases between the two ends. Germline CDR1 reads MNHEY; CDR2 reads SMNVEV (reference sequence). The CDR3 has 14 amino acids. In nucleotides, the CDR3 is TGTGCCAGCAGTTTAGAGCAGGCGAACACTGAAGCTTTCTTT. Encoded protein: CASSLEQANTEAFF.

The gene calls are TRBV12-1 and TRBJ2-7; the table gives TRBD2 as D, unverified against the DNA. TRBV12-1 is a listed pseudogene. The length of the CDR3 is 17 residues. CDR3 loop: CASSSIPGLRKTYEQYF. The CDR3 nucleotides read TGTGCCAGCAGCTCCATCCCGGGACTAAGAAAAACCTACGAGCAGTACTTC.

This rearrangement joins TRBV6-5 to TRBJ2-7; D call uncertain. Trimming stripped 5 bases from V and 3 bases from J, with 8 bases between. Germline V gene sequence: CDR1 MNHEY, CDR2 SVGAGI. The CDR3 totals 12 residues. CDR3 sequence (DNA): TGTGCCAGCAGTCTGTTCGGCTACGAGCAGTACTTC. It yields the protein CASSLFGYEQYF.

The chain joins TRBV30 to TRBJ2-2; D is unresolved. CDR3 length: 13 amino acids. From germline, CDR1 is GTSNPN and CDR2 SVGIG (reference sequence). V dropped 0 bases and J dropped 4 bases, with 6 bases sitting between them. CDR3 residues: CAWSVRGTGELFF. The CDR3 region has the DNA TGTGCCTGGAGTGTGAGAGGCACCGGGGAGCTGTTTTTT. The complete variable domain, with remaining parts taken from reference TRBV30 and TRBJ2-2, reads SQTIHQWPATLVQPVGSPLSLECTVEGTSNPNLYWYRQAAGRGLQLLFYSVGIGQISSEVPQNLSASRPQDRQFILSSKKLLLSDSGFYLCAWSVRGTGELFFGEGSRLTVL.

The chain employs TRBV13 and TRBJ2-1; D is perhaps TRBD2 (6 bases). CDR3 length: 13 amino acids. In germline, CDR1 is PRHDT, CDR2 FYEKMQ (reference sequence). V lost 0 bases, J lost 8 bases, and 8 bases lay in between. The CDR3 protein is CASSLGTGDEQFF. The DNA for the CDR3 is TGTGCCAGCAGCTTAGGCACGGGGGATGAGCAGTTCTTC.

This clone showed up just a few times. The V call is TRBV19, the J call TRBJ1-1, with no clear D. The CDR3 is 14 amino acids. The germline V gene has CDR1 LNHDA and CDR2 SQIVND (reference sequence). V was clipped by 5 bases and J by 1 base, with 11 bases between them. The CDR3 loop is CASSPSRRNTEAFF. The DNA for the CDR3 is TGTGCCAGTAGTCCCTCCCGGAGGAACACTGAAGCTTTCTTT.